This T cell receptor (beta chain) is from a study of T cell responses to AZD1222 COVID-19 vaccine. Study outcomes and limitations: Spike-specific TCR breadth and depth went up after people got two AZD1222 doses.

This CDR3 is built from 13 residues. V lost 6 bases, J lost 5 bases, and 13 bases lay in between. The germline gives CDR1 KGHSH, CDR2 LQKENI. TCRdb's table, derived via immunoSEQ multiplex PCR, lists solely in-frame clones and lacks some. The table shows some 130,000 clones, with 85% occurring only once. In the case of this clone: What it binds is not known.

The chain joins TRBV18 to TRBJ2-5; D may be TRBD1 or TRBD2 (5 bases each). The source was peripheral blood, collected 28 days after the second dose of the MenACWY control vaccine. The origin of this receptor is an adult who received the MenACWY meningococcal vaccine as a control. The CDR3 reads CASSARGLETQYF. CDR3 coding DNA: TGTGCCAGCTCGGCGAGGGGTCTTGAGACCCAGTACTTC.